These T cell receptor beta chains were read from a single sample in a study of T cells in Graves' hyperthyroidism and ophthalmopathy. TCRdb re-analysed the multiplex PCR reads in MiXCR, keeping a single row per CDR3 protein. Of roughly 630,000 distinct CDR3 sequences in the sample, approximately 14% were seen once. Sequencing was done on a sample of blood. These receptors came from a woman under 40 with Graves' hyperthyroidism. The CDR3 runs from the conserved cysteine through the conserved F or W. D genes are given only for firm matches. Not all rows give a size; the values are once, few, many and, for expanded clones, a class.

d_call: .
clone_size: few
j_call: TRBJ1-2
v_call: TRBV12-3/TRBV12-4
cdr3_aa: CASSFDGTANYGYTF
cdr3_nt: TGTGCCAGCAGTTTCGACGGAACCGCTAACTATGGCTACACCTTC

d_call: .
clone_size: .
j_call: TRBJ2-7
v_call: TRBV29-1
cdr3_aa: CSVDRTLEGEQYF
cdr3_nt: TGCAGCGTTGACAGGACCCTAGAGGGCGAGCAGTACTTC

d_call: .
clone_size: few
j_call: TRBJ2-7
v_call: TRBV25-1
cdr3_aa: CASSEYTGLYYEQYF
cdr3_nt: TGTGCCAGCAGTGAATATACAGGACTCTACTACGAGCAGTACTTC

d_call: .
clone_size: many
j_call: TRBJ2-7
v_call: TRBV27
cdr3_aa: CASSSSDSRFSYEQYF
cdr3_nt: TGTGCCAGCAGTTCCTCCGACAGCCGATTTTCCTACGAGCAGTACTTC

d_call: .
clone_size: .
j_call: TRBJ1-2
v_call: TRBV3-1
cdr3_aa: CASSQDGGGAGYTF
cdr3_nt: TGTGCCAGCAGCCAAGATGGTGGAGGGGCGGGCTACACCTTC

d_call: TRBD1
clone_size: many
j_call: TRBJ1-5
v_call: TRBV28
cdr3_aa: CASSDRGAQPQHF
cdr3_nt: TGTGCCAGCAGCGACAGGGGAGCTCAGCCCCAGCATTTT

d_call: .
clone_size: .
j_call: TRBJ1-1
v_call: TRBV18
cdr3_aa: CASSPSVGALGNMNTEAFF
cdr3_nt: TGTGCCAGCTCACCGAGCGTGGGGGCCCTAGGAAACATGAACACTGAAGCTTTCTTT

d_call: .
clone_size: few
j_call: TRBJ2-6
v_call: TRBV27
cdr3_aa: CASSWGRTISGANVLTF
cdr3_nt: TGTGCCAGCAGTTGGGGGCGCACCATCTCTGGGGCCAACGTCCTGACTTTC

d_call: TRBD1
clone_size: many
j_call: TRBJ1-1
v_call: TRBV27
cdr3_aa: CASSSQWTGNEAFF
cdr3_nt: TGTGCCAGCAGTTCACAATGGACAGGAAACGAAGCTTTCTTT

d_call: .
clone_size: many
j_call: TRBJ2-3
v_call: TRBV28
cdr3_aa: CASSSDRRLTDTQYF
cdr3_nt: TGTGCCAGCAGTTCAGACAGAAGACTCACAGATACGCAGTATTTT

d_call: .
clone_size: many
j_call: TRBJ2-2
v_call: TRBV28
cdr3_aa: CASSPPLSNTGELFF
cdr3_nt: TGTGCCAGCAGTCCCCCCCTGTCGAACACCGGGGAGCTGTTTTTT

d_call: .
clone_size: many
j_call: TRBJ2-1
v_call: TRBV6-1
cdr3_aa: CASSSGGQVPYNEQFF
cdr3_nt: TGTGCCAGCAGCAGCGGGGGACAGGTGCCCTACAATGAGCAGTTCTTC

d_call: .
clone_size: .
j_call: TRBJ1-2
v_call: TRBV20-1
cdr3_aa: CSARALDGLGYGYTF
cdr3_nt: TGCAGTGCTAGAGCCCTGGACGGCCTTGGCTATGGCTACACCTTC

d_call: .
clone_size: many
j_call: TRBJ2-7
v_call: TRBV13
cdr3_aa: CASSRDTYEQYF
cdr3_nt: TGTGCCAGCAGCCGGGATACTTACGAGCAGTACTTC

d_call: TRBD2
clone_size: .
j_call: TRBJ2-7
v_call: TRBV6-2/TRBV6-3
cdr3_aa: CASSTRTGTSGEHWSYEQYF
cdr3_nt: TGTGCCAGCAGTACACGAACCGGGACTAGCGGCGAGCATTGGTCCTACGAGCAGTACTTC

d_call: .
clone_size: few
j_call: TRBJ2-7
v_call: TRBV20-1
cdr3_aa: CSARWDSNKPYEQYF
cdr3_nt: TGCAGTGCTAGGTGGGACTCAAATAAACCCTACGAGCAGTACTTC

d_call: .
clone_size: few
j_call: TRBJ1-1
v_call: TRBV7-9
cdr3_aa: CASVEGRAEAFF
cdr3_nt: TGTGCCAGCGTTGAGGGCCGGGCTGAAGCTTTCTTT

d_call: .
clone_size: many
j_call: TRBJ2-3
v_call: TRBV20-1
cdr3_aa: CSARGTGTDTQYF
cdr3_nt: TGCAGTGCTAGAGGGACGGGCACAGATACGCAGTATTTT

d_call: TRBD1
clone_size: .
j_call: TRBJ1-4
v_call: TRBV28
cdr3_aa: CASSLGQGGSNEKLFF
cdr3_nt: TGTGCCAGCAGTTTGGGACAGGGGGGATCTAATGAAAAACTGTTTTTT

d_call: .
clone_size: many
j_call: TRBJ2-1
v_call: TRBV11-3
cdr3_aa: CASSTLRTDEQFF
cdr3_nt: TGTGCCAGCAGCACCCTACGGACGGATGAGCAGTTCTTC

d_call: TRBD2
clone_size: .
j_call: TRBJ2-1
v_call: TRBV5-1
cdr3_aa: CAGSLFTSEEQFF
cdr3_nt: TGCGCCGGCAGCTTGTTTACTAGCGAAGAGCAGTTCTTC

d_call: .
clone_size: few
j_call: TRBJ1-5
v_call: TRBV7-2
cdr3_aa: CASSLVEFGPQHF
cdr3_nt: TGTGCCAGCAGCTTAGTCGAGTTTGGGCCCCAGCATTTT

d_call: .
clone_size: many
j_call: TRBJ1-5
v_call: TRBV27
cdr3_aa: CASRTNSNQPQHF
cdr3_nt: TGTGCCAGCAGGACAAATAGCAATCAGCCCCAGCATTTT

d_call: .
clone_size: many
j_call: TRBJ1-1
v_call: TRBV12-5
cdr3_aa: CASGPELRPAFF
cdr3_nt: TGTGCTAGTGGTCCCGAGTTGCGGCCGGCTTTCTTT

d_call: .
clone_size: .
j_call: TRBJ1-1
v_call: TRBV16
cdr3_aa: CASSPWTLGTEAFF
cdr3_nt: TGTGCCAGCAGCCCATGGACCCTAGGGACAGAAGCTTTCTTT